The clone carrying this TCR beta chain was detected only once. The germline gives CDR1 LNHDA, CDR2 SQIVND (reference sequence). V was clipped by 5 bases and J by 7 bases; unmatched bases: 15. This CDR3 is 16 amino acids long. The data were taken from a study of blood T cell repertoires in COVID-19. Generated by immunoSEQ multiplex PCR, the TCRdb table keeps only in-frame clones and is missing some. The repertoire includes more than 110,000 clones, roughly 85% of them detected once, and under 3% sits in the top ten. Specimen: peripheral blood. This TCR was recovered from a middle-aged man with acute or convalescent COVID-19. The rearrangement uses TRBV19 and TRBJ1-2; TRBD1 agrees at 8 bases. The CDR3 here is CASSFHAGDRRSGYTF. The CDR3, as DNA: TGTGCCAGTAGTTTTCACGCAGGGGACAGGCGGTCTGGCTACACCTTC.